The clone carrying this TCR beta chain turned up a few times. Assay used: immunoSEQ multiplex PCR; TCRdb lists only in-frame clones, some missing. Of about 190,000 clones in the sample, approximately 86% are singletons; the top ten hold approximately 1%. This specimen belongs to a study of blood T cell repertoires in COVID-19. Material: peripheral blood. The TCR comes from a man in his thirties or forties with acute or convalescent COVID-19.

CDR3 residues: CASSQDGRGTYEQYF. The CDR3 nucleotides read TGCGCCAGCAGCCAAGACGGGCGCGGGACCTACGAGCAGTACTTC. The chain recombines TRBV4-1 with TRBJ2-7, with D possibly being TRBD2 (6 bases). There are 15 residues in the CDR3. Germline values: CDR1 MGHRA, CDR2 YSYEKL. Trimming cost V 0 bases and J 2 bases, with 11 bases left between them.